These 10 T cell receptor beta chains came from one sample sequenced in a study of type 1 and type 2 diabetes patients. The PCR template was genomic DNA. Amplification of the beta chain CDR3 used 30 forward and 13 reverse multiplex primers. TCRdb ran MiXCR on the multiplex PCR reads and lists one entry per CDR3 protein. Counted here are about 290,000 distinct CDR3 sequences, 40% to 50% occurring once; the ten biggest clones make up approximately 13%. The sample consisted of peripheral blood mononuclear cells (PBMCs). These receptors all come from a man younger than 35 with type 2 diabetes.

This clonotype was seen a single time. V is TRBV6-6 and J is TRBJ1-6; D is perhaps TRBD1 (5 bases). CDR3 length: 18 residues. Trimming took off 4 bases at V and 0 bases at J, with 16 bases between the two ends. The germline V gene encodes CDR1 MNHNY and CDR2 SVGAGI (reference sequence). CDR3 residues: CASSWRQMTSSYNSPLHF. The CDR3 DNA sequence: TGTGCCAGCAGTTGGCGACAGATGACGAGCTCCTATAATTCACCCCTCCACTTT.

The chain is built from TRBV10-2 and TRBJ2-7, with TRBD2 as a possible D gene (6 bases). This CDR3 is built from 13 residues. The germline V gene encodes CDR1 WSHSY and CDR2 SAAADI. Between the trimmed V and J ends, which lost 2 bases and 7 bases, there was a span of 12 bases. CDR3 amino acids: CASSEGSSAEQYF. The CDR3 DNA follows: TGCGCCAGCAGTGAGGGTTCTAGCGCGGAGCAGTACTTC.

This clonotype came up many times. The V gene is TRBV30, the J gene TRBJ2-7; maybe TRBD1 (6 bases). The CDR3 totals 13 residues. Trimming left V 3 bases short and J 4 bases short, with 13 bases between. Germline V gene data show CDR1 as GTSNPN and CDR2 as SVGIG (reference sequence). The CDR3 region has the DNA TGTGCCTGGAGGACGAGGGGGTCTTACGAGCAGTACTTC. It translates to CAWRTRGSYEQYF.

Of note for this clonotype: An end of the junction does not agree with germline; a read error may underlie this. The gene calls are TRBV7-3 and TRBJ2-1; D possibly corresponds to TRBD1 (6 bases). CDR3 length: 17 residues. CDR1 is SGHTA, CDR2 FQGTGA, per germline. The CDR3 loop reads CTSSLGTPLESYNEQFF. The CDR3 DNA reads TGTACCAGCAGCTTAGGGACACCCTTAGAATCCTACAATGAGCAGTTCTTC.

This CDR3 reads CSVVGLAGGPGELFF. CDR3 sequence (DNA): TGCAGCGTTGTAGGTCTAGCGGGAGGGCCGGGGGAGCTGTTTTTT. The J gene is TRBJ2-2, the V gene TRBV29-1; 12 nucleotides agree with TRBD2. The germline V gene encodes CDR1 SQVTM and CDR2 ANQGSEA. V was pared by 4 bases and J by 8 bases, with 8 bases of the junction left unmatched. The CDR3 totals 15 residues.

The chain is built from TRBV10-3 and TRBJ1-2; D is unclear. The CDR3 has 16 residues. Trimming shortened V by 0 bases and J by 2 bases, and 13 bases separated the two germline ends. Germline-derived CDR1 and CDR2 are ENHRY and SYGVKD. The DNA for the CDR3 is TGTGCCATCAGTGAGTCCGGGCAGGCCCTAAACTATGGCTACACCTTC. This codes for CAISESGQALNYGYTF.

The rearrangement links TRBV7-7 to TRBJ2-3; 10 bases line up with TRBD2. The length of the CDR3 is 15 residues. CDR1 is SSHAT and CDR2 is FNYEAQ in the germline V gene (reference sequence). The V and J ends lost 3 bases and 4 bases, in that order; junction bases with no gene match: 4. The CDR3 is CASSLASGRADTQYF. In DNA form, the CDR3 reads TGTGCCAGCAGCTTGGCCAGCGGGAGGGCAGATACGCAGTATTTT.

This chain joins TRBV20-1 and TRBJ2-3; D remains unclear. The CDR3 has 12 residues. V dropped 1 base and J dropped 2 bases, with 4 bases sitting between them. The germline gives CDR1 DFQATT, CDR2 SNEGSKA (reference sequence). CDR3 protein: CSARANTDTQYF. In DNA form, the CDR3 reads TGCAGTGCTAGAGCAAACACAGATACGCAGTATTTT.

The genes are TRBV28 and TRBJ1-1, with D unresolved. Germline assignment: CDR1 MDHEN and CDR2 SYDVKM. Trimming removed 10 bases at V and 4 bases at J, with 28 bases between. The CDR3 spans 17 residues. DNA for the CDR3: TGTGCCAACCCTGAAGTCCCGAAACGGGGATCGGTCACTGAAGCTTTCTTT. The encoded protein is CANPEVPKRGSVTEAFF.

The chain employs TRBV27 and TRBJ2-5; 7 bases fit TRBD2. V lost 4 bases to trimming and J lost 1 base; unmatched junction nucleotides: 0. Germline CDR1 MNHEY, CDR2 SMNVEV (reference sequence). This CDR3 region has 13 residues. The CDR3 reads CASSWTSQETQYF. CDR3 DNA: TGTGCCAGCAGTTGGACTAGCCAAGAGACCCAGTACTTC.